Each of the 11 T cell receptor beta chains below was sequenced from the same sample in a study of STAT5B mutations in CD4+ large granular lymphocyte leukemia (dated by TCRdb to the early 2020s). The method behind the library was the immunoSEQ multiplex PCR assay. TCRdb took this table from immuneACCESS and kept in-frame rearrangements with V and J called. Such tables lack part of the clones; where checked against another copy, unresolved V genes explain under half of the gap, and the rest is unexplained. For this sample the table gives 30,000 to 40,000 clones, of which more than 70% were detected only once. Clones ranked in the top ten supply about 0.91% of the sample. Material for sequencing was CD4+ T cells from blood buffy coats. These receptors all stem from a human donor in good health.

This rearrangement joins TRBV7-6 to TRBJ1-1, with 9 bases aligning to TRBD1. V shed 5 bases and J 1 base; nucleotides not matched to a gene: 2. This CDR3 has 14 amino acids. Germline V gene sequence: CDR1 SGHVS, CDR2 FNYEAQ. Here the CDR3 DNA reads TGTGCCAGCAGCGCGGGACAGGGGAACACTGAAGCTTTCTTT. This gives the protein CASSAGQGNTEAFF.

This rearrangement joins TRBV10-3 to TRBJ2-5, with D perhaps being TRBD1 or TRBD2 (5 bases each). This CDR3 comprises 13 residues. The ends were cut back, 10 bases at V and 5 bases at J, with 17 bases in the middle. Germline CDR1 reads ENHRY; CDR2 reads SYGVKD. The CDR3 here is CATHQGRRETQYF. The CDR3 DNA reads TGTGCCACCCATCAGGGCCGGAGGGAGACCCAGTACTTC.

The chain uses TRBV7-6 and TRBJ1-2, with a weak D call TRBD1 (6 bases). V was clipped by 3 bases and J by 8 bases, with 13 bases between them. Germline CDR1 is SGHVS and CDR2 is FNYEAQ. This CDR3 spans 13 amino acids. The CDR3 here is CASSLEGGIGYTF. The CDR3, as DNA: TGTGCCAGCAGCTTGGAGGGGGGGATCGGCTACACCTTC.

This clone was counted between two and nine times. Additional DNA sequences in this sample encode the identical CDR3. The V call is TRBV7-2, the J call TRBJ1-1, with unresolved D. This CDR3 has 13 amino acids. CDR1 and CDR2 (germline): SGHTA, FQGNSA. With 5 bases removed from V and 1 base from J, the gap between germline ends came to 8 bases. DNA of the CDR3: TGTGCCAGCAGCCCGCAGCCGAACACTGAAGCTTTCTTT. Residues: CASSPQPNTEAFF.

Worth noting for this clone: This sample includes further DNA sequences coding for the same CDR3. This rearrangement joins TRBV29-1 to TRBJ1-2; possibly TRBD1 for D (5 bases). Germline V gives CDR1 SQVTM, CDR2 ANQGSEA. CDR3 length: 15 residues. CDR3 in DNA: TGCACCTCAGTTAGTCAGGGTTACGCCAACTATGGCTACACCTTC. As protein: CTSVSQGYANYGYTF.

This chain links TRBV9 with TRBJ2-1, with 12 nucleotides matching TRBD2. Germline assignment: CDR1 SGDLS and CDR2 YYNGEE. Trimming cost V 2 bases and J 4 bases; bases outside gene matches: 7. The CDR3 spans 17 residues. CDR3 loop: CASSVRLAGAGYNEQFF. The CDR3 bases are TGTGCCAGCAGCGTCCGACTAGCGGGGGCGGGGTACAATGAGCAGTTCTTC.

The chain employs TRBV30 and TRBJ2-1, with D unresolved. Deletions cut 2 bases from V and 3 bases from J, with 11 bases between. Germline CDR1 GTSNPN, CDR2 SVGIG (reference sequence). CDR3 length: 14 amino acids. The DNA of the CDR3 is TGTGCCTGGAGTCAAATCGGCATCTACAATGAGCAGTTCTTC. As protein: CAWSQIGIYNEQFF.

This chain uses TRBV7-2 with TRBJ2-1; D call uncertain. Germline assignment: CDR1 SGHTA and CDR2 FQGNSA. The CDR3 has 14 amino acids. V gave up 5 bases and J gave up 6 bases, with 14 bases separating them. The CDR3 loop is CASSLGWSINEQFF. Written as DNA, the CDR3 is TGTGCCAGCAGCCTGGGGTGGAGTATCAATGAGCAGTTCTTC.

This rearrangement joins TRBV27 to TRBJ1-1; D is possibly TRBD1 (6 bases). Germline V CDR1 and CDR2: MNHEY, SMNVEV (reference sequence). The V end was cut by 2 bases, the J end by 4 bases, with 14 bases between. The CDR3 sequence is 15 residues long. This CDR3 reads CASSLGLGGLTEAFF. In DNA, the CDR3 is TGTGCCAGCAGTTTAGGCCTCGGGGGGCTCACTGAAGCTTTCTTT.

V is TRBV19 and J is TRBJ2-3; D remains unclear. Trimming removed 3 bases from V and 2 bases from J, with 6 bases in between. The CDR3 is 13 residues long. CDR1 is LNHDA, CDR2 SQIVND, per germline (reference sequence). Written as DNA, the CDR3 is TGTGCCAGTAGTATGGGTGCCACAGATACGCAGTATTTT. This gives the protein CASSMGATDTQYF.

The V gene is TRBV7-2, the J gene TRBJ2-5, with D perhaps being TRBD1 or TRBD2 (5 bases each). V shed 4 bases and J shed 7 bases, with 16 bases lying between them. The germline V gene has CDR1 SGHTA and CDR2 FQGNSA. The CDR3 has 14 residues. In DNA, the CDR3 is TGTGCCAGCAGCTCCGGGACGGGCACAGGGACCCAGTACTTC. This gives the protein CASSSGTGTGTQYF.